This T cell receptor beta chain is from a study of T cells in Graves' hyperthyroidism and ophthalmopathy. This clonotype was observed at least ten times. Germline V gives CDR1 SGHRS, CDR2 YFSETQ. After removal of 4 bases from V and 6 bases from J, the junction contained 12 bases not matched to a gene. This CDR3 has 15 amino acids. The investigators amplified TCR beta CDR3 regions from RNA transcripts. RT-PCR in the first round (using the HTBI primer set) targeted the TCR CDR3. A single record per CDR3 protein comes from TCRdb applying MiXCR to the multiplex PCR reads. The profile covers 300,000 to 350,000 distinct CDR3 sequences, with roughly 15% appearing a single time and around 35% taken by the ten largest.

The sequenced material came from blood. The chain employs TRBV5-1 and TRBJ1-2, with 7 bases matching TRBD1. This TCR derives from a man aged 25-45 years with Graves' hyperthyroidism. CDR3 sequence reads: CASSPAWTGENGYTF. CDR3 sequence (DNA): TGCGCCAGCAGCCCAGCCTGGACAGGAGAGAATGGCTACACCTTC. Filled out from reference TRBV5-1 and TRBJ1-2, the complete variable domain reads KAGVTQTPRYLIKTRGQQVTLSCSPISGHRSVSWYQQTPGQGLQFLFEYFSETQRNKGNFPGRFSGRQFSNSRSEMNVSTLELGDSALYLCASSPAWTGENGYTFGSGTRLTVV.